These 20 T cell receptor beta chains were all obtained from the same sample, sequenced in a study of TIL therapy for anti-PD-1-resistant metastatic lung cancer. Time point noted: pre-treatment sample, taken before nivolumab and TIL therapy. The libraries were made with immunoSEQ v3. Sequenced by immunoSEQ multiplex PCR; TCRdb stores in-frame clones only, minus some. The data contain approximately 60,000 clones, over 75% of them seen just once; the ten biggest clones take up nearly 3%. This specimen consisted of blood, obtained at baseline. These receptor sequences come from a person between 30 and 79 years old with non-small cell lung cancer.

The chain employs TRBV25-1 and TRBJ2-6; perhaps D is TRBD1 or TRBD2 (5 bases each). From germline, CDR1 is MGHDK and CDR2 SYGVNS. The CDR3 extends over 17 amino acids. V was clipped by 6 bases and J by 2 bases, with 17 bases between them. In DNA form, the CDR3 reads TGTGCCAGCAGCCCCGGGCCAGGGACCCCTGGGGCCAACGTCCTGACTTTC. Protein: CASSPGPGTPGANVLTF.

In its sample, this clone is medium-sized. CDR3 nucleotides: TGTGCCAGCAGTTCAATACTACAACCCCTCCACTTT. This gives the protein CASSSILQPLHF. The genes are TRBV6-2 or TRBV6-3 and TRBJ1-6, with D uncertain. This CDR3 spans 12 amino acids. Germline V gene sequence: CDR1 MNHEY, CDR2 SVGEGT. The V and J ends lost 4 bases and 12 bases respectively, with 10 bases between them.

The V and J genes are TRBV7-2 and TRBJ2-7; 11 nucleotides line up with TRBD2. Germline V gene data show CDR1 as SGHTA and CDR2 as FQGNSA. The ends lost 4 bases at V and 9 bases at J; junction bases unmatched: 17. The CDR3 length is 17 residues. CDR3: CASSSPSTSGSTTAQYF. The DNA of the CDR3 is TGTGCCAGCAGCTCCCCTTCAACTAGCGGGAGCACTACGGCGCAGTACTTC.

The CDR3 region has the DNA TGTGCCAGCAGTTTGTTGGGACAAGCCGGCGAGCAGTACTTC. Encoded protein: CASSLLGQAGEQYF. This chain links TRBV28 with TRBJ2-7, with D possibly matching TRBD1 (6 bases). The CDR3 is 14 amino acids. Germline V gives CDR1 MDHEN, CDR2 SYDVKM. With 3 bases removed from V and 6 bases from J, the gap between germline ends came to 15 bases.

In its sample, this clone was seen a few times. The chain joins TRBV7-9 to TRBJ2-5, with a weak D call TRBD2 (6 bases). Trimming took 2 bases from V and 3 from J, leaving 10 bases between them. This CDR3 contains 14 residues. Germline V gives CDR1 SEHNR, CDR2 FQNEAQ (reference sequence). DNA for the CDR3: TGTGCCAGCAGCTTAAAGGGAGGTGAAGAGACCCAGTACTTC. Protein product: CASSLKGGEETQYF.

This chain uses TRBV19 with TRBJ1-3; possible D gene TRBD1, 5 bases. CDR3 size: 16 residues. The V gene's germline CDR1 is LNHDA and CDR2 SQIVND (reference sequence). V shed 7 bases and J shed 4 bases, with 20 bases lying between them. CDR3 nucleotides: TGTGCCAGTATTAAGACCGGGACCCCTCTGGGAAACACCATATATTTT. Translated: CASIKTGTPLGNTIYF. The whole variable domain, remainder taken from reference TRBV19 and TRBJ1-3, is DGGITQSPKYLFRKEGQNVTLSCEQNLNHDAMYWYRQDPGQGLRLIYYSQIVNDFQKGDIAEGYSVSREKKESFPLTVTSAQKNPTAFYLCASIKTGTPLGNTIYFGEGSWLTVV.

V gene TRBV6-1 combines with J gene TRBJ1-5; maybe TRBD1 (5 bases). V shed 3 bases and J shed 2 bases, with 11 bases lying between them. CDR3 length: 15 amino acids. Germline CDR1 is MNHNS and CDR2 is SASEGT. CDR3 sequence (DNA): TGTGCCAGCAGTGATTGGGGCTCTGGCAATCAGCCCCAGCATTTT. Translation gives CASSDWGSGNQPQHF.

V gene TRBV30 combines with J gene TRBJ2-7, with D perhaps given as TRBD1 or TRBD2 (5 bases each). CDR3 length: 16 residues. V was cut by 0 bases and J by 2 bases, with 17 bases left in between. Germline V CDR1 and CDR2: GTSNPN, SVGIG (reference sequence). This chain's CDR3 is CAWSVVRLGDPYEQYF. In nucleotides, the CDR3 is TGTGCCTGGAGTGTGGTCAGGTTAGGGGACCCCTACGAGCAGTACTTC.

V and J are TRBV11-2 and TRBJ2-2; a possible D gene is TRBD1 (6 bases). The V gene's germline CDR1 is SGHAT and CDR2 FQNNGV. CDR3 size: 17 residues. Trimming shortened V by 5 bases and J by 2 bases, and 18 bases separated the two germline ends. CDR3 in amino acids: CASSTIHRVENTGELFF. The DNA of the CDR3 is TGTGCCAGCAGCACCATTCACAGGGTCGAAAACACCGGGGAGCTGTTTTTT.

This CDR3 is CASSEDSHYNEQFF. Here the CDR3 DNA reads TGTGCCAGCAGTGAAGACTCCCACTACAATGAGCAGTTCTTC. J is TRBJ2-1 and V is TRBV6-1; D gene ambiguous. V gave up 1 base and J gave up 3 bases, with 7 bases separating them. The CDR3 contains 14 residues. Germline V gene data show CDR1 as MNHNS and CDR2 as SASEGT.

V gene TRBV5-1 combines with J gene TRBJ2-7, with 7 bases identical to TRBD2. Unmatched junction bases numbered 4, after V lost 1 base and J lost 0 bases. Germline CDR1 SGHRS, CDR2 YFSETQ. The CDR3 totals 15 residues. The DNA of the CDR3 is TGCGCCAGCAGCTTGTTTGGCGGGAGCTCCTACGAGCAGTACTTC. It yields the protein CASSLFGGSSYEQYF.

This clone was recorded only once. The chain combines TRBV5-1 with TRBJ2-7, with D hard to call. Germline values: CDR1 SGHRS, CDR2 YFSETQ. V gave up 6 bases and J gave up 4 bases, with 17 bases separating them. This CDR3 region has 14 residues. CDR3 sequence reads: CASTPFDATYEQYF. The CDR3 nucleotides read TGCGCCAGCACTCCTTTTGACGCGACTTACGAGCAGTACTTC.

The chain combines TRBV5-5 with TRBJ1-2; weak D call: TRBD1 (5 bases). CDR1 SGHKS and CDR2 YYEKEE come from the germline V gene (reference sequence). Trimming removed 1 base from V and 7 bases from J, with 14 bases in between. The CDR3 runs to 14 residues. The CDR3, as DNA: TGTGCCAGCAGCTTGTATCTAGGGGAGGTTGGCTACACCTTC. It translates to CASSLYLGEVGYTF. Variable domain in full (rest from reference TRBV5-5 and TRBJ1-2): DAGVTQSPTHLIKTRGQQVTLRCSPISGHKSVSWYQQVLGQGPQFIFQYYEKEERGRGNFPDRFSARQFPNYSSELNVNALLLGDSALYLCASSLYLGEVGYTFGSGTRLTVV.

The rearrangement uses TRBV5-4 and TRBJ2-5; the match to TRBD2 covers 8 bases. J was trimmed by 2 bases and V by 4 bases; bases with no gene match: 10. Germline V gene lookup returns CDR1 SGHNT and CDR2 YYREEE (reference sequence). This CDR3 comprises 16 residues. The CDR3 region has the DNA TGTGCCAGCAGCCCCGGGGGGGCAGGGAAACAAGAGACCCAGTACTTC. This encodes CASSPGGAGKQETQYF.

The V gene is TRBV3-1 (or the pseudogene TRBV3-2), the J gene TRBJ2-4; a possible D gene is TRBD2 (6 bases). V was trimmed by 2 bases and J by 2 bases, leaving 13 bases between them. The germline V gene encodes CDR1 LGHDT and CDR2 YNNKEL (reference sequence). There are 16 residues in the CDR3. The CDR3 bases are TGTGCCAGCAGCCAAAGGACTACCGATCCCAAAAACATTCAGTACTTC. It encodes CASSQRTTDPKNIQYF.

This clone was detected only a few times. The rearrangement links TRBV2 to TRBJ2-3; possible D gene TRBD1, 6 bases. The CDR3 extends over 12 amino acids. Germline V gives CDR1 SNHLY, CDR2 FYNNEI. V lost 8 bases and J 4 bases, leaving 10 bases between the germline ends. The CDR3 spells CASGQPADTQYF. CDR3 nucleotides: TGTGCCAGCGGACAGCCCGCAGATACGCAGTATTTT.

The table lists this clone with a few counts. The chain couples TRBV10-2 to TRBJ1-6; D gene ambiguous. Trimming stripped 8 bases from V and 7 bases from J, with 24 bases between. The CDR3 spans 17 residues. CDR1 and CDR2 (germline): WSHSY, SAAADI. CDR3 coding DNA: TGCGCCAGCGAACCCTCGGGAGCCCGGAGGATCAATTCACCCCTCCACTTT. Translating it yields CASEPSGARRINSPLHF.

The rearrangement joins TRBV19 to TRBJ2-2, with 7 bases aligning to TRBD1. Germline lookup yields CDR1 LNHDA and CDR2 SQIVND (reference sequence). This CDR3 comprises 14 residues. V lost 3 bases, J lost 5 bases, and 3 bases stayed unmatched. The CDR3 DNA sequence: TGTGCCAGTAGTATTCAGGGGGAGACCGGGGAGCTGTTTTTT. Its protein product is CASSIQGETGELFF.

This sequence joins TRBV7-2 and TRBJ2-7; no firm D call. The CDR3 extends over 11 amino acids. In germline, CDR1 is SGHTA, CDR2 FQGNSA. Trimming left V 2 bases short and J 4 bases short, with 3 bases between. The CDR3 DNA reads as TGTGCCAGCAGCTTAAAATACGAGCAGTACTTC. As protein: CASSLKYEQYF.

J is TRBJ1-5 and V is TRBV3-1 (or the pseudogene TRBV3-2), with a tentative D call TRBD1 (5 bases). The CDR3 runs 15 residues. Trimming pared 3 bases from V and 9 bases from J, leaving 18 bases between. Looked up from germline, CDR1 is LGHDT and CDR2 is YNNKEL (reference sequence). DNA of the CDR3: TGTGCCAGCAGCCAGGATACAGGCCTCAGTCTGCCCCAGCATTTT. Encoded protein: CASSQDTGLSLPQHF.